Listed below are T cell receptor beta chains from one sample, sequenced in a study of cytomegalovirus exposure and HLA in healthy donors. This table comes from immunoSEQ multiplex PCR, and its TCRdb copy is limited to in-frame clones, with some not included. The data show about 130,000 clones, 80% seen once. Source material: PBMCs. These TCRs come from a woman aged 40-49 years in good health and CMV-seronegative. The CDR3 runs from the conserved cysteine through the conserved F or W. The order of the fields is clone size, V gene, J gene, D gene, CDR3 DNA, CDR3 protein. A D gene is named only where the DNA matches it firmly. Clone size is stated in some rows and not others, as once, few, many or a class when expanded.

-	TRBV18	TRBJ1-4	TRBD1	TGTGCCAGCTCACCAGAAGGACAGGGGTTGAGTGAAAAACTGTTTTTT	CASSPEGQGLSEKLFF
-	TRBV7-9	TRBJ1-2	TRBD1	TGTGCCAGCAGCCCCGCTACAGGGGTAGGAGCTAACTATGGCTACACCTTC	CASSPATGVGANYGYTF
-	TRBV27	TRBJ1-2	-	TGTGCCAGCAGCCAACAGGGATATGGCTACACCTTC	CASSQQGYGYTF
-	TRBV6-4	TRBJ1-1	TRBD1	TGTGCCAGCAGCGGGACAGTTGACACTGAAGCTTTCTTT	CASSGTVDTEAFF
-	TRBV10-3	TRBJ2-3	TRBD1	TGTGCCATCAGTGGACAGGGTCAAACAGATACGCAGTATTTT	CAISGQGQTDTQYF
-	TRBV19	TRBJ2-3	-	TGTGCCAGTAGTATGACTCTATTTACAGATACGCAGTATTTT	CASSMTLFTDTQYF
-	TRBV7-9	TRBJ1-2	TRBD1	TGTGCCAGCAGCGAAGCAGGGGGCGATGGCTACACCTTC	CASSEAGGDGYTF
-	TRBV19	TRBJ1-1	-	TGTGCCAGTACCCTAGGACAGACGAACACTGAAGCTTTCTTT	CASTLGQTNTEAFF
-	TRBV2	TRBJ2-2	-	TGTGCCAGCGTAAGCGGTCGGGAAACCGGGGAGCTGTTTTTT	CASVSGRETGELFF
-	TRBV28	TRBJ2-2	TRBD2	TGTGCCAGCAGTTTGCCGGGACTAGCAACCGGGGAGCTGTTTTTT	CASSLPGLATGELFF
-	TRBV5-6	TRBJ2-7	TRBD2	TGTGCCAGCAGCTTGGTTAGCGGGTACTCCTACGAGCAGTACTTC	CASSLVSGYSYEQYF
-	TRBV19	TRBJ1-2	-	TGTGCCAGTAGTATACTTGGCACCCACTATGGCTACACCTTC	CASSILGTHYGYTF
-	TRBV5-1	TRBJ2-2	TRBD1	TGCGCCAGCAGCTTGGTACAGGGGGCTGGCGGGGAGCTGTTTTTT	CASSLVQGAGGELFF
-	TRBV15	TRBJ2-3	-	TGTGCCACCAGCCGGAGAAGGGATACGCAGTATTTT	CATSRRRDTQYF
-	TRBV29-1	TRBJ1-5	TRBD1	TGCAGCGTTGGGGACAGCATTCAGCCCCAGCATTTT	CSVGDSIQPQHF
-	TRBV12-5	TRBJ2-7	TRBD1	TGTGCTAGTGGTTTGGGCCAGGGACAGGGTTACGAGCAGTACTTC	CASGLGQGQGYEQYF
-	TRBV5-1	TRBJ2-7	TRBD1	TGCGCCAGCAGCTGGGACAGGGGGTACGAGCAGTACTTC	CASSWDRGYEQYF
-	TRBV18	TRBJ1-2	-	TGTGCCAGCTCACCACCGCAGGGGAGCTATGGCTACACCTTC	CASSPPQGSYGYTF
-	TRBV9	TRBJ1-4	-	TGTGCCAGCAGCCCCCGGGACTCCGCTAATGAAAAACTGTTTTTT	CASSPRDSANEKLFF
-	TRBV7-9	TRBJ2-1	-	TGTGCCAGCAGCTCACAGGGCACAGGGCGGGCCTCCTACAATGAGCAGTTCTTC	CASSSQGTGRASYNEQFF
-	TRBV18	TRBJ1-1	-	TGTGCCAGCTCACGCGAAACAGGGTCAAACACTGAAGCTTTCTTT	CASSRETGSNTEAFF
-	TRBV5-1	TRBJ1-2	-	TGCGCCAGCAGCTTGGGTGCGGTTGAAGATGGCTACACCTTC	CASSLGAVEDGYTF
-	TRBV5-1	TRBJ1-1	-	TGCGCCAGCAGCTCCGGGAACACTGAAGCTTTCTTT	CASSSGNTEAFF
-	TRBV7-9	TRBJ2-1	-	TGTGCCAGCAGCTTAGGGGCACTAGTGGGTGAGCAGTTCTTC	CASSLGALVGEQFF
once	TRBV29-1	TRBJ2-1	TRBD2	TGCAGCGTTGACGGCGGGAGTTGGAATGAGCAGTTCTTC	CSVDGGSWNEQFF
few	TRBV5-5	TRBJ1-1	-	TGTGCCAGCAGCTTGGCCGCGGAGACCCTGGGCACTGAAGCTTTCTTT	CASSLAAETLGTEAFF
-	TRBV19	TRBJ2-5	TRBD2	TGTGCCAGTCGAATTGCGGGGGAGGAGACCCAGTACTTC	CASRIAGEETQYF
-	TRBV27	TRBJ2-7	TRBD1	TGTGCCAGCAGTCGGAACCCCGGGGACAGCTTCTACGAGCAGTACTTC	CASSRNPGDSFYEQYF
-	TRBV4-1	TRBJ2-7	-	TGCGCCAGCAGCCTGGGTCAGGGGAATAAGTACGAGCAGTACTTC	CASSLGQGNKYEQYF
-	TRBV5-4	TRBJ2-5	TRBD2	TGTGCCAGCAGCTTGGGGGCTAGCGGGGGAGGCGAGACCCAGTACTTC	CASSLGASGGGETQYF
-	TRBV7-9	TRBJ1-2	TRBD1	TGTGCCAGCAGCTTAGGATCCTATGACAGGGGGAATGGTGGCTACACCTTC	CASSLGSYDRGNGGYTF
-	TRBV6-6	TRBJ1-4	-	TGTGCCAGCAGTTTTCCCGGAGAAGACGAAAAACTGTTTTTT	CASSFPGEDEKLFF
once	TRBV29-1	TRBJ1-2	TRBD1	TGCAGCGTGACGACAGGGGTCAACTATGGCTACACCTTC	CSVTTGVNYGYTF
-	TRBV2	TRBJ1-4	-	TGTGCCAGCAGTGGACAGACAACTAATGAAAAACTGTTTTTT	CASSGQTTNEKLFF
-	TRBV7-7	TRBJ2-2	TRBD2	TGTGCTAGCAGCATGACTAGCGGAGACACCGGGGAGCTGTTTTTT	CASSMTSGDTGELFF
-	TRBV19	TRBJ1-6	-	TGTGCCAGTAGGGCACAGGGTGGAAATAATTCACCCCTCCACTTT	CASRAQGGNNSPLHF
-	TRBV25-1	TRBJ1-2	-	TGTGCCAGCAGTTCAACAGGGTCTTACTATGGCTACACCTTC	CASSSTGSYYGYTF
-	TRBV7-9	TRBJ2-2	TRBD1	TGTGCCAGCAGCTTAGCGCGAGGACAGGGTCACACCGGGGAGCTGTTTTTT	CASSLARGQGHTGELFF
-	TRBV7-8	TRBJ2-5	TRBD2	TGTGCCAGCAGCTCCCCGGGAGAGTGGGGACTACAAGAGACCCAGTACTTC	CASSSPGEWGLQETQYF
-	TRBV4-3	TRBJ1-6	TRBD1	TGCGCCAGCAGCCAATTTCCGGGACAGGCTGGCACCCTCCACTTT	CASSQFPGQAGTLHF
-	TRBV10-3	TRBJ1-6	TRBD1	TGTGCCATCAGCTCGGACAGGGGGGTTCTCTATAATTCACCCCTCCACTTT	CAISSDRGVLYNSPLHF
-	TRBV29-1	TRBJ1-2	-	TGCAGCGTGCGGACATCTAACTATGGCTACACCTTC	CSVRTSNYGYTF
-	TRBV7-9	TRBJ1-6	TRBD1	TGTGCCAGCAGCCTAGGGGACAGACCCCTCCACTTT	CASSLGDRPLHF
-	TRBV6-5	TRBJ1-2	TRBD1	TGTGCCAGCAGCCGGGACAGTCTAAACTATGGCTACACCTTC	CASSRDSLNYGYTF
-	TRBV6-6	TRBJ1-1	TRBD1	TGTGCCAGCCGCCATACAGGGGAGAACACTGAAGCTTTCTTT	CASRHTGENTEAFF